This TCR beta chain appears in the sequencing data of a study of response to subunit inactivated influenza vaccine. Study conclusions and caveats: T cells newly recruited by each seasonal influenza vaccination are few, the authors suggested.

In TCRdb, the RT-PCR reads were re-called with MiXCR into one record per CDR3 protein. The table has about 780,000 distinct CDR3 sequences, approximately 17% seen once. As for this clonotype: Its specificity is not known.

Trimming cost V 7 bases and J 1 base, with 10 bases left between them. Germline loops: CDR1 SQVTM, CDR2 ANQGSEA. This CDR3 comprises 13 residues. The source is a man aged 50 or older who received an inactivated influenza vaccine. V and J are TRBV29-1 and TRBJ2-2; D might be TRBD1 (6 bases). The material was PBMCs from blood, obtained approximately 5 days after vaccination. DNA of the CDR3: TGCAGCGGAGTCAGGGGGAACACCGGGGAGCTGTTTTTT. The encoded protein is CSGVRGNTGELFF.